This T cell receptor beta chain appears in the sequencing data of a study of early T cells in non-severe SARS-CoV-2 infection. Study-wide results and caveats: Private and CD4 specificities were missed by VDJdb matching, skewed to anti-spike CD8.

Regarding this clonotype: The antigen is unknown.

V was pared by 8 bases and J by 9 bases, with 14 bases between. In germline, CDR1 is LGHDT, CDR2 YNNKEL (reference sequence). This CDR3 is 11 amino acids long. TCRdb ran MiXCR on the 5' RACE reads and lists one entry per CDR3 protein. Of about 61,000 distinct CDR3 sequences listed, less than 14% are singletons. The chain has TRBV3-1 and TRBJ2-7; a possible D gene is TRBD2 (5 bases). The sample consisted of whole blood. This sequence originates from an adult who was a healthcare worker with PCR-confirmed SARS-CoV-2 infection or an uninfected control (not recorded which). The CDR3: CASSGGAGQYF. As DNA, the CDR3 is TGTGCCAGCTCTGGCGGCGCGGGGCAGTACTTC.